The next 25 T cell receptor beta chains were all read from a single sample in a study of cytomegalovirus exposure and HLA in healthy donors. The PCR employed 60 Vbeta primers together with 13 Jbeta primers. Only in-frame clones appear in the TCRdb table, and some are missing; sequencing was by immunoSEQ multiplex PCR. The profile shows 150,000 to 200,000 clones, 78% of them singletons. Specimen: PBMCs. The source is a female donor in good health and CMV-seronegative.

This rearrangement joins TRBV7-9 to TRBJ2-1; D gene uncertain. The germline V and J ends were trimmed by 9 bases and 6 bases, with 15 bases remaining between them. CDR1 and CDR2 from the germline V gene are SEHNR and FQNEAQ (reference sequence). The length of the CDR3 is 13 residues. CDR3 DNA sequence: TGTGCCAGTTCCGGTGTCTCTCGCAATGAGCAGTTCTTC. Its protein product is CASSGVSRNEQFF.

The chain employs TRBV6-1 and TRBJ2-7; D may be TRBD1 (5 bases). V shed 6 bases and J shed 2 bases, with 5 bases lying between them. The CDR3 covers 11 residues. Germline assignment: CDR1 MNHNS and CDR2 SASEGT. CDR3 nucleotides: TGTGCCAGCAGGACAGCCTACGAGCAGTACTTC. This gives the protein CASRTAYEQYF.

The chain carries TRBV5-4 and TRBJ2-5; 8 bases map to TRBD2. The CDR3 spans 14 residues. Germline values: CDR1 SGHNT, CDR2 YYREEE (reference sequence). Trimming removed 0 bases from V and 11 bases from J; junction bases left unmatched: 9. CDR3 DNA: TGTGCCAGCAGCTTGGCCGGGACTAGAAGGGAGCAGTACTTC. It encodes CASSLAGTRREQYF.

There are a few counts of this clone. CDR3 residues: CASSYTKETERGSPLHF. Here the CDR3 DNA reads TGTGCCAGCAGCTACACCAAGGAGACAGAGAGAGGTTCACCCCTCCACTTT. The chain recombines TRBV7-9 with TRBJ1-6, with D perhaps TRBD1 (5 bases). Germline lookup yields CDR1 SEHNR and CDR2 FQNEAQ (reference sequence). The V and J ends lost 4 bases and 9 bases respectively, with 22 bases between them. This CDR3 region has 17 residues.

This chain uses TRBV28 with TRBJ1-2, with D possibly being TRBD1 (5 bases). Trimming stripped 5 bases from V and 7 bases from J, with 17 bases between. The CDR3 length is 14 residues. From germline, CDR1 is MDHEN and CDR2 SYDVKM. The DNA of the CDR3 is TGTGCCAGCAGTCTGCGGACACATTTCTTTGGCTACACCTTC. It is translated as CASSLRTHFFGYTF.

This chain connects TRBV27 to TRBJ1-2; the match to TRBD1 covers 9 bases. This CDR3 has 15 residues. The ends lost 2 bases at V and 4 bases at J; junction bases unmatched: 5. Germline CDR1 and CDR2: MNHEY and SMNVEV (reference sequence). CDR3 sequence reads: CASSLRQGVVYGYTF. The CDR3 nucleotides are TGTGCCAGCAGTTTACGACAGGGGGTAGTCTATGGCTACACCTTC.

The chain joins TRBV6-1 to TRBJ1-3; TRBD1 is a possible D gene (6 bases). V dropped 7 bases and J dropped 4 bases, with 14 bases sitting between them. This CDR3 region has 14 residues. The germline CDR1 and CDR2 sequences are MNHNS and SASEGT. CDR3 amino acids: CASNTGQPGNTIYF. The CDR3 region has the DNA TGTGCCAGCAACACCGGACAGCCGGGAAACACCATATATTTT.

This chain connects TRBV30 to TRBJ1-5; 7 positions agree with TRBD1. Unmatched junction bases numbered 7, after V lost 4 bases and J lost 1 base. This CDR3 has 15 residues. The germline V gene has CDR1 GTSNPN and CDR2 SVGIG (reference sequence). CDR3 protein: CAWTSGQLSNQPQHF. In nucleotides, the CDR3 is TGTGCCTGGACCTCGGGACAGCTCAGCAATCAGCCCCAGCATTTT.

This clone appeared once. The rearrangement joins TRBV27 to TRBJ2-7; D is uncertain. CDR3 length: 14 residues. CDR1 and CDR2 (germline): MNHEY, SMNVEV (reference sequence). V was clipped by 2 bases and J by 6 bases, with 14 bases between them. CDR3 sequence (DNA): TGTGCCAGCAGTTTAACGGGTGGTCCGTTCGAGCAGTACTTC. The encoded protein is CASSLTGGPFEQYF.

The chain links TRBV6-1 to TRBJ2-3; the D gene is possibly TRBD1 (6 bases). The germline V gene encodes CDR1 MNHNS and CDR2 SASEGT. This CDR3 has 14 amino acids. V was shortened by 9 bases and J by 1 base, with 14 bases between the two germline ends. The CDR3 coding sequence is TGTGCCAGTCGCCGGGACACGGGCACAGATACGCAGTATTTT. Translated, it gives CASRRDTGTDTQYF.

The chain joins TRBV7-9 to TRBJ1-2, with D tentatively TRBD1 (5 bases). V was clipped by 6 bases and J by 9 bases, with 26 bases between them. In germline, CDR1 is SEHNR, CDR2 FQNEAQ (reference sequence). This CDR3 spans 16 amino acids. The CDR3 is CASSSYRGRDLLRYTF. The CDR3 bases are TGTGCCAGCAGTTCGTACCGAGGGAGGGACCTTCTTCGCTACACCTTC.

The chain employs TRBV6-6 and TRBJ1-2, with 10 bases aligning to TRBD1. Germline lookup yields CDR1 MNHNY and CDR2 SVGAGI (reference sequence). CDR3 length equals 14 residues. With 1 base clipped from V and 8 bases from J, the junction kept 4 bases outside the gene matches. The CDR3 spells CASSYFGQGEGYTF. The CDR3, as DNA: TGTGCCAGCAGTTACTTCGGACAGGGGGAAGGCTACACCTTC.

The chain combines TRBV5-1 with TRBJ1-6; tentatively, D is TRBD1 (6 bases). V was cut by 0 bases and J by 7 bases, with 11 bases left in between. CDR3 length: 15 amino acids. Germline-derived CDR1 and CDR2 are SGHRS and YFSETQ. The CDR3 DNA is TGCGCCAGCAGCTTGGTGGGGGACACCAATTCACCCCTCCACTTT. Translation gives CASSLVGDTNSPLHF. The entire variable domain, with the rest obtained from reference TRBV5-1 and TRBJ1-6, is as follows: KAGVTQTPRYLIKTRGQQVTLSCSPISGHRSVSWYQQTPGQGLQFLFEYFSETQRNKGNFPGRFSGRQFSNSRSEMNVSTLELGDSALYLCASSLVGDTNSPLHFGNGTRLTVT.

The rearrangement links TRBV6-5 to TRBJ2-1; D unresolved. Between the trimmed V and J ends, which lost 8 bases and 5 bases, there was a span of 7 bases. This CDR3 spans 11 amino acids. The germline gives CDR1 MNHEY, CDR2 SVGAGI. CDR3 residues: CASLRNNEQFF. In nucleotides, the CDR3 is TGTGCCAGCTTGCGAAACAATGAGCAGTTCTTC.

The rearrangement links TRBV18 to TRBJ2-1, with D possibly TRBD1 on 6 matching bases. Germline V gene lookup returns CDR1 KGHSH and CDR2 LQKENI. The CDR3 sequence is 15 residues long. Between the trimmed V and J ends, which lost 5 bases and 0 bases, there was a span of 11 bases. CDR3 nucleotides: TGTGCCAGCTCATTGACAGGAAACTCCTACAATGAGCAGTTCTTC. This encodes CASSLTGNSYNEQFF.

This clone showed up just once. CDR3 sequence (DNA): TGCGCCAGCAGCTTGGGGCTAGCGGGTTACAATGAGCAGTTCTTC. Its translation: CASSLGLAGYNEQFF. The chain has TRBV5-1 and TRBJ2-1; TRBD2 aligns across 8 bases. The CDR3 has 15 residues. The J segment lost 4 bases and the V segment lost 0 bases, leaving 3 bases of the junction unmatched. Germline V gene data show CDR1 as SGHRS and CDR2 as YFSETQ.

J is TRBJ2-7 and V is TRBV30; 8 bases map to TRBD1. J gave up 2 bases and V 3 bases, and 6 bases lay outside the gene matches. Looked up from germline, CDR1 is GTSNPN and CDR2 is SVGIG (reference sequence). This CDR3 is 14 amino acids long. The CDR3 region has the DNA TGTGCCTGGAGGGCAGGGGGCACAGCCTACGAGCAGTACTTC. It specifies CAWRAGGTAYEQYF.

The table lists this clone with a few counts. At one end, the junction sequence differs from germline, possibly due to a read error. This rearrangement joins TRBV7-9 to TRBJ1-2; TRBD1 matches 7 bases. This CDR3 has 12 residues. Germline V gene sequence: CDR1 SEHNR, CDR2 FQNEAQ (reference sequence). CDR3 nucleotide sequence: TGTTCCAGCAGCCAGGGGGTAGAGGGCTACACCTTC. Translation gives CSSSQGVEGYTF.

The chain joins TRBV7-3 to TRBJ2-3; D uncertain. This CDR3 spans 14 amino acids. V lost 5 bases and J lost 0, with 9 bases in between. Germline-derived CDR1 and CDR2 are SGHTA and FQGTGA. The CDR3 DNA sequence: TGTGCCAGCAGCCTCCAAGCTAGCACAGATACGCAGTATTTT. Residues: CASSLQASTDTQYF.

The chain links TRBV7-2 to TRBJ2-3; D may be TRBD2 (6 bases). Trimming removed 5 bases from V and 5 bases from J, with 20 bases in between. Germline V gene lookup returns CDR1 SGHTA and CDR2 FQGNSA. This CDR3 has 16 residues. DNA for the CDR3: TGTGCCAGCAGCCGAAGGAACGGGGGACTTGAAGATACGCAGTATTTT. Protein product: CASSRRNGGLEDTQYF.

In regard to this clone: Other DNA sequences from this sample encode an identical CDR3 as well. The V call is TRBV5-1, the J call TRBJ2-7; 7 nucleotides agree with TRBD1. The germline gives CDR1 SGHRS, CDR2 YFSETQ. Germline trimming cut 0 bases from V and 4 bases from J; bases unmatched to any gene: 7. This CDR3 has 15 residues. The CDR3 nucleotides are TGCGCCAGCAGCTTGGAGGCCGGGACAGCATACGAGCAGTACTTC. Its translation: CASSLEAGTAYEQYF. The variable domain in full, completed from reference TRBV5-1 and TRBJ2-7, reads KAGVTQTPRYLIKTRGQQVTLSCSPISGHRSVSWYQQTPGQGLQFLFEYFSETQRNKGNFPGRFSGRQFSNSRSEMNVSTLELGDSALYLCASSLEAGTAYEQYFGPGTRLTVT.

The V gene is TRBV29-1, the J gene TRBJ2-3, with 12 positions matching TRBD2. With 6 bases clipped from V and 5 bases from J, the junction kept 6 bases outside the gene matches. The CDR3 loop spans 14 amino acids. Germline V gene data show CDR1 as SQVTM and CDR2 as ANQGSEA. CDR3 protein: CSVETSGGVDTQYF. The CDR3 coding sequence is TGCAGCGTAGAGACTAGCGGGGGAGTAGATACGCAGTATTTT.

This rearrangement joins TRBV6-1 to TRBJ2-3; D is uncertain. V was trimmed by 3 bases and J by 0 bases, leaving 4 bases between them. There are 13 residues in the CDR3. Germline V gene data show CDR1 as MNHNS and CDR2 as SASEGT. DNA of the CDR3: TGTGCCAGCAGTGACACTAGCACAGATACGCAGTATTTT. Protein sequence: CASSDTSTDTQYF.

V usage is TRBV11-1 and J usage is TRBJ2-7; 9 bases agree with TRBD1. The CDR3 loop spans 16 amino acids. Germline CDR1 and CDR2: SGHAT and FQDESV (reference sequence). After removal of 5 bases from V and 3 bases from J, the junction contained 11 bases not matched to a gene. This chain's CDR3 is CASSIKTGGRFYEQYF. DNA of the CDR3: TGTGCCAGCAGCATAAAAACAGGGGGCCGATTCTACGAGCAGTACTTC.

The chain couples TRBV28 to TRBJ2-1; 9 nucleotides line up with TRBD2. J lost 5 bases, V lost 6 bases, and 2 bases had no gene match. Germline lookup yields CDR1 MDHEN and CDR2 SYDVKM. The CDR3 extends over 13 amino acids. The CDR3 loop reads CASRSSGNNEQFF. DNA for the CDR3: TGTGCCAGCAGATCTAGCGGGAACAATGAGCAGTTCTTC.